What follows describes a single TCR beta chain. Its antigen is undetermined. V lost 3 bases and J 2 bases, leaving 13 bases between the germline ends. This CDR3 has 15 residues. Germline V gene lookup returns CDR1 SGHDN and CDR2 FVKESK. A second PCR, run for roughly 7 to 11 cycles, used a sample-barcoded 5' primer plus a J-beta primer mix. TCRdb passed the 5' RACE reads through MiXCR, listing each CDR3 protein once. The top ten clones hold about 42% of a sample with roughly 800,000 distinct CDR3 sequences, about 53% of them seen once. Isolation of PBMCs gave at least 6 million cells per sample. This entry is derived from a study of blood T cells in healthy people across ages. Study results and caveats: Among T cells, TCR beta diversity per million cells dropped roughly linearly as age rose. Any conclusive comparison of naive versus antigen-experienced cells was prevented by using unsorted PBMCs.

The sample comprised blood. V usage is TRBV14 and J usage is TRBJ2-5; D is possibly TRBD1 (6 bases). The sequence was obtained from an older man in good health. The CDR3 sequence is CASSQFDRRQETQYF. For the CDR3, the DNA is TGTGCCAGCAGCCAGTTTGACAGGCGTCAAGAGACCCAGTACTTC.